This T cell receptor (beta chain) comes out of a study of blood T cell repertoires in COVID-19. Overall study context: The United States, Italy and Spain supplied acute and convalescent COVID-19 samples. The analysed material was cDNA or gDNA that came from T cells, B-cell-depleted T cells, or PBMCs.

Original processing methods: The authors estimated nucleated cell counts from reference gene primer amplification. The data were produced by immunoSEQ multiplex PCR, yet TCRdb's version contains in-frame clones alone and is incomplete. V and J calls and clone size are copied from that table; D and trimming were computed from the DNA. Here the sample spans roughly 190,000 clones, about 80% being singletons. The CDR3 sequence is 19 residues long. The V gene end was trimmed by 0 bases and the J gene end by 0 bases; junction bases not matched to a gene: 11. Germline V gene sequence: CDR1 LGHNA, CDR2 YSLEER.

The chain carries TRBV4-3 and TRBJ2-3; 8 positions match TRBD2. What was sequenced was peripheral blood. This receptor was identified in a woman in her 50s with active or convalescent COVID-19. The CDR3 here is CASSQDGRRTSGSTDTQYF. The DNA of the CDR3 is TGCGCCAGCAGCCAAGACGGGAGGCGCACTAGCGGAAGCACAGATACGCAGTATTTT.